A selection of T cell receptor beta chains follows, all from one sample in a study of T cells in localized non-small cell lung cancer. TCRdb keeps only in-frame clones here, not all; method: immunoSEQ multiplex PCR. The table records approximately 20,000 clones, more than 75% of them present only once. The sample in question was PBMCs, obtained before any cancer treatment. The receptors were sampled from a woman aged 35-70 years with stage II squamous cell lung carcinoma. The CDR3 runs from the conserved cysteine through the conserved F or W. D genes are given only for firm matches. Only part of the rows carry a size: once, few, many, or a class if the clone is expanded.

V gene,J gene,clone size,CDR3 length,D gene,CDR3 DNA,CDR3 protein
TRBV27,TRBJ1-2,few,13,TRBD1,TGTGCCAGCAGTCTGACAGGGGTCTATGGCTACACCTTC,CASSLTGVYGYTF
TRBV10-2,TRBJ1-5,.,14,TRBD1,TGCGCCAGCAGACAGGGGAGCGCCAATCAGCCCCAGCATTTT,CASRQGSANQPQHF
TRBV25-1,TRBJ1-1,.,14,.,TGTGCCAGCAGTGAATATAGGGCGAACACTGAAGCTTTCTTT,CASSEYRANTEAFF
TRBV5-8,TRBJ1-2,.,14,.,TGTGCCAGCAGCCCGTACGCAGGGATGAGGGGCTACACCTTC,CASSPYAGMRGYTF
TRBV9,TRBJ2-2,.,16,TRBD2,TGTGCCAGCAGCGTAAACGCGGGAGCGAACACCGGGGAGCTGTTTTTT,CASSVNAGANTGELFF
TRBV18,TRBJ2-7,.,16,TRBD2,TGTGCCAGCTCACCACCAGGACTAGCGGGAGGGTACGAGCAGTACTTC,CASSPPGLAGGYEQYF
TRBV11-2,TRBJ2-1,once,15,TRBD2,TGTGCCAGCAGGGAGGGACTAGCGGGAGTCGAGGAGCAGTTCTTC,CASREGLAGVEEQFF
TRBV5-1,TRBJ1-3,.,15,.,TGCGCCAGCAGCTTGGCCTTGGGCTCTGGAAACACCATATATTTT,CASSLALGSGNTIYF
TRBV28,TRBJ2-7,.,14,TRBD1,TGTGCCAGCAGTTCCGGGACAGTATCCTACGAGCAGTACTTC,CASSSGTVSYEQYF
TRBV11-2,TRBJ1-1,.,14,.,TGTGCCAGCAGCTTAGATCACAGGTACGATGAAGCTTTCTTT,CASSLDHRYDEAFF
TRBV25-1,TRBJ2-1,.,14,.,TGTGCCAGCAGTGGTAGAATGCCCTACAATGAGCAGTTCTTC,CASSGRMPYNEQFF
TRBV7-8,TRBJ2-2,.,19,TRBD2,TGTGCCAGCAGCCCACCCATTAGGACTAGCGGGAAGGGCACCGGGGAGCTGTTTTTT,CASSPPIRTSGKGTGELFF
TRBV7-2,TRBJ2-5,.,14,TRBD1,TGTGCCAGCACCAGACAGGGGGCGCGGGAGACCCAGTACTTC,CASTRQGARETQYF
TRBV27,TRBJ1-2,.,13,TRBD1,TGTGCCAGCAGTTTGGCAGGGGGTAATGGCTACACCTTC,CASSLAGGNGYTF
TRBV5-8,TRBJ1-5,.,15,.,TGTGCCAGCAGCTCGGGGCGGGGTAGCAATCAGCCCCAGCATTTT,CASSSGRGSNQPQHF
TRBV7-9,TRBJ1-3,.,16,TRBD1,TGTGCCAGCAGCTTAGGGGACAGGGGGCTTGGAAACACCATATATTTT,CASSLGDRGLGNTIYF
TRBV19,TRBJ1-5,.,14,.,TGTGCCAGTAGTTCAAGGACGGGGGGGATGCCCCAGCATTTT,CASSSRTGGMPQHF
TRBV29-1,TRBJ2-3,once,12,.,TGCAGCGTTGAAGACAGCACAGATACGCAGTATTTT,CSVEDSTDTQYF
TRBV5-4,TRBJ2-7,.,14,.,TGTGCCAGCAGCCTGAGGGGGGTAGGGGGCGAGCAGTACTTC,CASSLRGVGGEQYF
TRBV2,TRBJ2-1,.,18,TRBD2,TGTGCCAGCAACCCCCGGGTTAGCGGGGCGAGCTCCTACAATGAGCAGTTCTTC,CASNPRVSGASSYNEQFF
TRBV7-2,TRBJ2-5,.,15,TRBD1,TGTGCCAGCAGCCGCGAAGACAGGGGCCAAGAGACCCAGTACTTC,CASSREDRGQETQYF
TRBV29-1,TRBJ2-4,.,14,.,TGCAGCGTTGTCACAATACTAGCCAAAAACATTCAGTACTTC,CSVVTILAKNIQYF
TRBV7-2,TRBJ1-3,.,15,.,TGTGCCAGCAGCTCGACAGCCAGCTCTGGAAACACCATATATTTT,CASSSTASSGNTIYF
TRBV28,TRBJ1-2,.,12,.,TGTGCCAGCAGTTTCAACAACTATGGCTACACCTTC,CASSFNNYGYTF
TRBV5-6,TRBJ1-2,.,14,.,TGTGCCAGCAGCCGACCAGACAGATCATATGGCTACACCTTC,CASSRPDRSYGYTF
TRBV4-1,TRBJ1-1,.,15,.,TGCGCCAGCAGCCTCATCGGGGACCTGAACACTGAAGCTTTCTTT,CASSLIGDLNTEAFF
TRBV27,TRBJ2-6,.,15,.,TGTGCCAGCAGTTACCGACGGACCGGGGCCAACGTCCTGACTTTC,CASSYRRTGANVLTF
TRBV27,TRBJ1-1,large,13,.,TGTGCCAGCAGTACCCACCTGAACACTGAAGCTTTCTTT,CASSTHLNTEAFF
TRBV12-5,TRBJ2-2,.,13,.,TGTGCTAGTGGGGCTAGCTACACCGGGGAGCTGTTTTTT,CASGASYTGELFF
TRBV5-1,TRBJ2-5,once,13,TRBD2,TGCGCCAGCAGCAGTGCGGGGGGAGAGACCCAGTACTTC,CASSSAGGETQYF
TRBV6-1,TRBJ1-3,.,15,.,TGTGCCAGCAGTGGAACAGGGTTGAGCGGAAACACCATATATTTT,CASSGTGLSGNTIYF
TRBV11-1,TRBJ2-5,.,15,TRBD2,TGTGCCAGCAGCTCCCTAGCGGACTACCAAGAGACCCAGTACTTC,CASSSLADYQETQYF
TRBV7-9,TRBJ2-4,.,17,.,TGTGCCAGCAGCTTTATCTCGGGAGCATCGGCCAAAAACATTCAGTACTTC,CASSFISGASAKNIQYF
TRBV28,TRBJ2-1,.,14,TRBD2,TGTGCCAGCAGGGGGACTAGCGGACACAATGAGCAGTTCTTC,CASRGTSGHNEQFF
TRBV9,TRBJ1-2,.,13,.,TGTGCCAGCAGCACGACCGTGGCGTATGGCTACACCTTC,CASSTTVAYGYTF
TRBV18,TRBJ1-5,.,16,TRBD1,TGTGCCAGCTCTCGACAGGGGGTTGATAGCAATCAGCCCCAGCATTTT,CASSRQGVDSNQPQHF
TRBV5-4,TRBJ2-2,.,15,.,TGTGCCAGCAGCTTGGGGGGAAGGGGCACCGGGGAGCTGTTTTTT,CASSLGGRGTGELFF
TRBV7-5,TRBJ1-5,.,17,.,TGTGTCAGAAGCTTAGTGCCTAGGACAGCTGGCAATCAGCCCCAGCATTTT,CVRSLVPRTAGNQPQHF
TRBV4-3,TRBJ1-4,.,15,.,TGCGCCAGCAGCCAAGTCGTTGCAACTAATGAAAAACTGTTTTTT,CASSQVVATNEKLFF
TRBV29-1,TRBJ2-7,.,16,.,TGCAGCGTTACCCTCACATTGACAGGGAGGGGGAACGAGCAGTACTTC,CSVTLTLTGRGNEQYF
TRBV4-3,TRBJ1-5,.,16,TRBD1,TGCGCCAGCAGCCAAGATTCAGGGGGCATCTCGCAGCCCCAGCATTTT,CASSQDSGGISQPQHF
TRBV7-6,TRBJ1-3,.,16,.,TGTGCCAGCAGCTTACTGGGTCAGCCCTCTGGAAACACCATATATTTT,CASSLLGQPSGNTIYF
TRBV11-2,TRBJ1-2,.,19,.,TGTGCCAGCAGCTTAGGGGGGGTCCTTAAACTGTCCTCTAACTATGGCTACACCTTC,CASSLGGVLKLSSNYGYTF
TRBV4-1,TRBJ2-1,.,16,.,TGCGCCAGCAGCCAAGATACGGTAGGGTCCTACAATGAGCAGTTCTTC,CASSQDTVGSYNEQFF
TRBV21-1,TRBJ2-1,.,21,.,TGTGCCAGCAGCAAAGCAAGGAGGCTAGCGGGAGGGCCGGCGACCTACAATGAGCAGTTCTTC,CASSKARRLAGGPATYNEQFF
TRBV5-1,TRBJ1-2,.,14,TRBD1,TGCGCCAGCAGCTTGGGACAGGGATCGTATGGCTACACCTTC,CASSLGQGSYGYTF
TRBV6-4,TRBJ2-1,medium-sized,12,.,TGTGCCAGCAGTGACAGGGATGATGAGCAGTTCTTC,CASSDRDDEQFF
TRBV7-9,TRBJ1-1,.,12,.,TGTGCCAGCACCCTGGGGGGCCCTGAAGCTTTCTTT,CASTLGGPEAFF
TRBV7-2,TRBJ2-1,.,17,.,TGTGCCAGCAGCTTAGAGGTAGACACTCTATCCTACAATGAGCAGTTCTTC,CASSLEVDTLSYNEQFF